These 19 T cell receptor beta chains were sequenced from one sample in a study of vaccination effects on CD4 cells after COVID-19. Ahead of sequencing, the ViraFEST assay grew antigen-specific CD4+ T cells using viral peptide pools. Subsequent to less than twelve days of culture, CD4+ T cells were isolated. This person caught SARS-CoV-2 sometime from March to December 2020, and PCR testing confirmed the infection. The antigens these receptors bind are not known. Produced via immunoSEQ multiplex PCR; TCRdb's table is partial and in-frame only. This table holds under 55,000 clones, more than 60% found once. Sequencing used CD4+ T cells from PBMCs cultured with a peptide pool, obtained before COVID-19 vaccination. The receptor set was obtained from a human donor who had a prior SARS-CoV-2 infection.

The chain uses TRBV6-5 and TRBJ1-1; weak D call: TRBD1 (5 bases). The CDR3 totals 13 residues. Germline V CDR1 and CDR2: MNHEY, SVGAGI. V lost 7 bases, J lost 7 bases, and 16 bases lay in between. The CDR3 DNA reads as TGTGCCAGCACCGACCCCTGGGGGGATGAAGCTTTCTTT. Residues: CASTDPWGDEAFF.

The gene calls are TRBV2 and TRBJ2-5; possibly TRBD1 for D (5 bases). CDR3 length: 14 amino acids. Trimming cost V 1 base and J 2 bases, with 8 bases left between them. Germline loops: CDR1 SNHLY, CDR2 FYNNEI. The CDR3 DNA is TGTGCCAGCAGTGAAGGCAGGGTGCAAGAGACCCAGTACTTC. Its translation is CASSEGRVQETQYF.

The chain uses TRBV5-4 and TRBJ2-7; tentatively, D is TRBD2 (6 bases). CDR1 and CDR2 from the germline V gene are SGHNT and YYREEE (reference sequence). Trimming took off 0 bases at V and 0 bases at J, with 10 bases between the two ends. This CDR3 is 15 amino acids long. The CDR3 loop is CASSLVGGDSYEQYF. Here the CDR3 DNA reads TGTGCCAGCAGCTTGGTGGGGGGAGACTCCTACGAGCAGTACTTC.

The V and J genes are TRBV29-1 and TRBJ1-2, with D possibly matching TRBD1 (5 bases). Per germline, CDR1 SQVTM and CDR2 ANQGSEA. Trimming took off 6 bases at V and 7 bases at J, with 15 bases between the two ends. This CDR3 comprises 12 residues. The CDR3 protein is CSVQGYGSGYTF. The CDR3 DNA sequence: TGCAGCGTGCAGGGTTACGGGTCTGGCTACACCTTC.

This clone was detected only a few times. V is TRBV3-1 (or the pseudogene TRBV3-2) and J is TRBJ2-1; D is unclear. This CDR3 comprises 16 residues. Germline assignment: CDR1 LGHDT and CDR2 YNNKEL (reference sequence). The V gene lost 2 bases and the J gene lost 6 bases, with 17 bases spanning the gap. The DNA of the CDR3 is TGTGCCAGCAGCCAATTTTTGGGTGGTCGTGCCAATGAGCAGTTCTTC. This sequence encodes CASSQFLGGRANEQFF.

V and J are TRBV2 and TRBJ1-4; 9 nucleotides line up with TRBD1. The germline CDR1 and CDR2 sequences are SNHLY and FYNNEI. The length of the CDR3 is 17 residues. The junction had 14 bases not matched to a gene; V was cut back by 6 bases and J by 6 bases. The CDR3 region has the DNA TGTGCCAGCAGCCCTGAGCCGGGACAGGGAGGGCATGAAAAACTGTTTTTT. It yields the protein CASSPEPGQGGHEKLFF. Full variable domain (missing parts from reference TRBV2 and TRBJ1-4): EPEVTQTPSHQVTQMGQEVILRCVPISNHLYFYWYRQILGQKVEFLVSFYNNEISEKSEIFDDQFSVERPDGSNFTLKIRSTKLEDSAMYFCASSPEPGQGGHEKLFFGSGTQLSVL.

The rearrangement joins TRBV3-1 (or the pseudogene TRBV3-2) to TRBJ1-2, with TRBD1 identical over 7 bases. This CDR3 comprises 15 residues. Trimming at V came to 6 bases and at J to 6 bases, leaving 13 bases not matched to a gene. The germline V gene has CDR1 LGHDT and CDR2 YNNKEL (reference sequence). CDR3 residues: CASRRWDTGVDGYTF. Written as DNA, the CDR3 is TGTGCCAGCAGGCGATGGGATACAGGGGTAGATGGCTACACCTTC.

This chain links TRBV5-3 with TRBJ2-1; tentative D call: TRBD1 (5 bases). TRBV5-3 is an ORF, with its function uncertain. CDR3 length: 15 amino acids. The ends were cut back, 1 base at V and 6 bases at J, with 14 bases in the middle. DNA for the CDR3: TGTGCCAGAAGCTTGTGTGACAGCCGCATCAATGAGCAGTTCTTC. It translates to CARSLCDSRINEQFF.

This clone has only a few counts. The CDR3 nucleotides are TGTGCCAGCAGCCTAGGGACAGGAATCTACGAGCAGTACTTC. The encoded protein is CASSLGTGIYEQYF. The gene calls are TRBV4-2 and TRBJ2-7; TRBD1 agrees at 8 bases. The CDR3 sequence is 14 residues long. Germline CDR1 is LGHNA and CDR2 is YNFKEQ. With 4 bases clipped from V and 3 bases from J, the junction kept 5 bases outside the gene matches.

The rearrangement links TRBV30 to TRBJ2-2, with 11 positions matching TRBD1. Trimming removed 4 bases from V and 6 bases from J; junction bases left unmatched: 4. Germline CDR1 reads GTSNPN; CDR2 reads SVGIG (reference sequence). This CDR3 spans 14 amino acids. DNA of the CDR3: TGTGCCTGGAACCGGGACAGGGGGTCCGGGGAGCTGTTTTTT. Translated: CAWNRDRGSGELFF.

The chain joins TRBV15 to TRBJ1-5; D remains unclear. Per germline, CDR1 LNHNV and CDR2 YYDKDF (reference sequence). This CDR3 is 14 amino acids long. V lost 3 bases to trimming and J lost 2 bases, with 8 bases between them. The CDR3 protein is CATSRGTRNQPQHF. CDR3 nucleotides: TGTGCCACCAGCAGGGGAACCCGCAATCAGCCCCAGCATTTT.

This sequence joins TRBV9 and TRBJ1-6; a possible D gene is TRBD1 (5 bases). V was clipped by 2 bases and J by 13 bases, with 16 bases between them. This CDR3 has 14 residues. Germline-derived CDR1 and CDR2 are SGDLS and YYNGEE. The CDR3 spells CASSVGVTEGPLHF. The CDR3 coding sequence is TGTGCCAGCAGCGTGGGTGTTACGGAGGGGCCCCTCCACTTT.

The CDR3 region has the DNA TGCGCCAGCAGCACAACACACCAAGAGACCCAGTACTTC. Protein: CASSTTHQETQYF. This sequence joins TRBV5-1 and TRBJ2-5; D not certain. The germline CDR1 and CDR2 sequences are SGHRS and YFSETQ. Trimming pared 4 bases from V and 0 bases from J, leaving 7 bases between. The CDR3 runs 13 residues.

The chain is built from TRBV27 and TRBJ1-4; D is unresolved. V was pared by 4 bases and J by 5 bases, with 11 bases between. Germline CDR1 MNHEY, CDR2 SMNVEV (reference sequence). This CDR3 spans 14 amino acids. CDR3 DNA: TGTGCCAGCAGTTCACACAGCACCAATGAAAAACTGTTTTTT. It translates to CASSSHSTNEKLFF. Full variable domain (missing parts from reference TRBV27 and TRBJ1-4): EAQVTQNPRYLITVTGKKLTVTCSQNMNHEYMSWYRQDPGLGLRQIYYSMNVEVTDKGDVPEGYKVSRKEKRNFPLILESPSPNQTSLYFCASSSHSTNEKLFFGSGTQLSVL.

The chain recombines TRBV7-6 with TRBJ1-6; D perhaps matches TRBD1 (5 bases). V dropped 5 bases and J dropped 6 bases, with 20 bases sitting between them. CDR3 length: 17 amino acids. Germline V CDR1 and CDR2: SGHVS, FNYEAQ. The CDR3, as DNA: TGTGCCAGCAGCCGGGTGGTCCAGGGCTTGGGTAATTCACCCCTCCACTTT. Translating gives CASSRVVQGLGNSPLHF.

The rearrangement joins TRBV5-4 to TRBJ2-5, with TRBD1 identical over 7 bases. The germline CDR1 and CDR2 sequences are SGHNT and YYREEE (reference sequence). With 5 bases clipped from V and 3 bases from J, the junction kept 10 bases outside the gene matches. The CDR3 sequence is 15 residues long. This CDR3 reads CASRGGPTDEETQYF. The CDR3 DNA reads TGTGCCAGCAGAGGGGGCCCCACCGACGAAGAGACCCAGTACTTC.

Points on this clone: Its ends do not fully match the called genes, so a read error is possible. Here the CDR3 DNA reads TGTGCCAGCAGAGAAGGACTCGCAGATACGCAGTATTTT. This codes for CASREGLADTQYF. This chain joins TRBV2 and TRBJ2-3; D may be TRBD2 (5 bases). The germline V gene encodes CDR1 SNHLY and CDR2 FYNNEI. The CDR3 sequence is 13 residues long. The variable domain in full, with the rest retrieved from reference TRBV2 and TRBJ2-3, is EPEVTQTPSHQVTQMGQEVILRCVPISNHLYFYWYRQILGQKVEFLVSFYNNEISEKSEIFDDQFSVERPDGSNFTLKIRSTKLEDSAMYFCASREGLADTQYFGPGTRLTVL.

The V and J genes are TRBV7-2 and TRBJ2-3; 10 positions match TRBD1. The CDR3 has 18 residues. V was pared by 5 bases and J by 3 bases, with 14 bases of the junction left unmatched. Germline assignment: CDR1 SGHTA and CDR2 FQGNSA. As DNA, the CDR3 is TGTGCCAGCAGCCCAAGGGGACAGGGGTTCTCTCGGACAGATACGCAGTATTTT. Amino acids: CASSPRGQGFSRTDTQYF.

The rearrangement links TRBV2 to TRBJ2-3, with D possibly being TRBD1 or TRBD2 (6 bases each). The V gene's germline CDR1 is SNHLY and CDR2 FYNNEI. V dropped 8 bases and J dropped 6 bases, with 18 bases sitting between them. This CDR3 comprises 14 residues. For the CDR3, the DNA is TGTGCCAGCGGATCGGGGGCTGAGTCTGATACGCAGTATTTT. Amino acids: CASGSGAESDTQYF.